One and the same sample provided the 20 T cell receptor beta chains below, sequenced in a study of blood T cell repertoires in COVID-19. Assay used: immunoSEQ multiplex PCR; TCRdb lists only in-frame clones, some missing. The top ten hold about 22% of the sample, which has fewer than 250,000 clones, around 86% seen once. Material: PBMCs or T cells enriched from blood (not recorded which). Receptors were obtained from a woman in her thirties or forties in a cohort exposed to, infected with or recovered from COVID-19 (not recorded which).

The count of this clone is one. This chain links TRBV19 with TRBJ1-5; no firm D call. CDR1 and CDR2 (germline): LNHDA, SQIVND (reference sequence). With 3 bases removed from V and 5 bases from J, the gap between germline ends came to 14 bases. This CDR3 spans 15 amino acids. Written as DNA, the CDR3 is TGTGCCAGTAGTATCTTGTCTTATCCGGATCAGCCCCAGCATTTT. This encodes CASSILSYPDQPQHF.

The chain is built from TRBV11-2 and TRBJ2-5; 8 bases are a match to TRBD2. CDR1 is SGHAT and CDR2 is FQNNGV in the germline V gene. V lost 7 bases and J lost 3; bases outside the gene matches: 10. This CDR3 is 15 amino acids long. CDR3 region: CASTHLYGREETQYF. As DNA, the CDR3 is TGTGCCAGCACCCATCTCTACGGGAGGGAAGAGACCCAGTACTTC.

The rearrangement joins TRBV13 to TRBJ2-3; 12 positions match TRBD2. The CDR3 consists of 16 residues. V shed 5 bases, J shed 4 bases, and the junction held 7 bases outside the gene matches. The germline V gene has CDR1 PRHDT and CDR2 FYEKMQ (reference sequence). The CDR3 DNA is TGTGCCAGCAGCCAACGACTAGCGGGAGCCCCAGATACGCAGTATTTT. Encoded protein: CASSQRLAGAPDTQYF. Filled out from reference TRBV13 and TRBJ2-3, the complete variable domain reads AAGVIQSPRHLIKEKRETATLKCYPIPRHDTVYWYQQGPGQDPQFLISFYEKMQSDKGSIPDRFSAQQFSDYHSELNMSSLELGDSALYFCASSQRLAGAPDTQYFGPGTRLTVL.

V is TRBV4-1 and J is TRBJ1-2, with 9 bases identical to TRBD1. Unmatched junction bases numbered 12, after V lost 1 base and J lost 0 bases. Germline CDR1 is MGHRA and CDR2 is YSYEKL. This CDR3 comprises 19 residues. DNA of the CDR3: TGCGCCAGCAGCCAAGTGGGGGTAAGGCGGACAGGGGCTAACTATGGCTACACCTTC. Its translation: CASSQVGVRRTGANYGYTF.

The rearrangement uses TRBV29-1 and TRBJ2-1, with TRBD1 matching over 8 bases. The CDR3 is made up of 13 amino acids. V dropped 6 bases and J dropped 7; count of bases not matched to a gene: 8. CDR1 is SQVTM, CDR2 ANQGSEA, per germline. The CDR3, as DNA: TGCAGCGTGTTAGGACAGGGTTTAAATGAGCAGTTCTTC. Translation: CSVLGQGLNEQFF.

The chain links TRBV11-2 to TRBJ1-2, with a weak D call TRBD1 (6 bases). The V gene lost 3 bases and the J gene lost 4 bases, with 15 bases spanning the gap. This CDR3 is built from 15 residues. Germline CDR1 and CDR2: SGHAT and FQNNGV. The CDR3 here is CASSLAGGVGYGYTF. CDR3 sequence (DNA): TGTGCCAGCAGCTTGGCTGGGGGCGTTGGCTATGGCTACACCTTC.

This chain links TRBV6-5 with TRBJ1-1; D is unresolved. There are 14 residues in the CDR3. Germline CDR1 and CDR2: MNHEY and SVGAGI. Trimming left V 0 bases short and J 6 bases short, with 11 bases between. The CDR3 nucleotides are TGTGCCAGCAGTTACTCCCCGGGGTGGCCTGAAGCTTTCTTT. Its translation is CASSYSPGWPEAFF.

The CDR3 sequence is CATSREKGQGFLDEAFF. CDR3 nucleotide sequence: TGTGCCACCAGCAGAGAAAAGGGACAGGGGTTTTTAGATGAAGCTTTCTTT. The V and J genes are TRBV15 and TRBJ1-1; 10 bases are a match to TRBD1. The germline V gene encodes CDR1 LNHNV and CDR2 YYDKDF (reference sequence). V lost 0 bases and J lost 7; bases outside the gene matches: 11. The CDR3 loop spans 17 amino acids.

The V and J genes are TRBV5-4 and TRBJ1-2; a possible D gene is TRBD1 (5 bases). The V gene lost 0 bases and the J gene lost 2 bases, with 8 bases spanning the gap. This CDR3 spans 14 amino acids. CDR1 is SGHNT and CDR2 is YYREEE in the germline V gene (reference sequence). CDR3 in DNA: TGTGCCAGCAGCTTGGCCAGGGAAAACTATGGCTACACCTTC. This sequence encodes CASSLARENYGYTF.

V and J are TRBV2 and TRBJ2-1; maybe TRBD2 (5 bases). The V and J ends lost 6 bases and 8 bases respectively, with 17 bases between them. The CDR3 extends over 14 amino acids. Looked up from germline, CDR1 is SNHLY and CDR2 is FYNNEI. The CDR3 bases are TGTGCCAGCAGGGCGGACTCCGGTGGGGATGAGCAGTTCTTC. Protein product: CASRADSGGDEQFF.

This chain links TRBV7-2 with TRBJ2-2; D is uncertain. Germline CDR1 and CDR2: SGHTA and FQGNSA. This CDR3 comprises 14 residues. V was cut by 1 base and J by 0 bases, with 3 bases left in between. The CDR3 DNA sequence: TGTGCCAGCAGCTTAGTAGCGAACACCGGGGAGCTGTTTTTT. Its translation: CASSLVANTGELFF.

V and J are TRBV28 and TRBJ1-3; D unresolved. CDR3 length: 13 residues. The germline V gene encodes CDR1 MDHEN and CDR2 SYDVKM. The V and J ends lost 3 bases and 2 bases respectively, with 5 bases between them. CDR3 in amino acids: CASSLEAGNTIYF. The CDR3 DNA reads TGTGCCAGCAGTTTGGAGGCTGGAAACACCATATATTTT.

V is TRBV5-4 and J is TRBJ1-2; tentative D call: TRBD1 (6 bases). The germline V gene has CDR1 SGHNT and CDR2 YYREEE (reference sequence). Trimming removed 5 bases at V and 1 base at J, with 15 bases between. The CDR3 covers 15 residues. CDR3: CASRDAAGDNYGYTF. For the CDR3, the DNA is TGTGCCAGCAGGGATGCTGCAGGGGATAACTATGGCTACACCTTC. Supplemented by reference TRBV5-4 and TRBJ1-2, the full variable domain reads ETGVTQSPTHLIKTRGQQVTLRCSSQSGHNTVSWYQQALGQGPQFIFQYYREEENGRGNFPPRFSGLQFPNYSSELNVNALELDDSALYLCASRDAAGDNYGYTFGSGTRLTVV.

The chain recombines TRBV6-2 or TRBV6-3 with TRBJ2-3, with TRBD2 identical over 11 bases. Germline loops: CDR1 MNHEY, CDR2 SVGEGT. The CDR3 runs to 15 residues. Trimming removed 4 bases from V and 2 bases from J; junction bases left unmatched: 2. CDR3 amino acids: CASSLAGGYTDTQYF. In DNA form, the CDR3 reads TGTGCCAGCAGTTTAGCGGGAGGGTACACAGATACGCAGTATTTT.

The DNA for the CDR3 is TGTGCCAGCAGCCCACTAAGGGGGGGCGGCCATGAGCAGTTCTTC. As protein: CASSPLRGGGHEQFF. The chain is built from TRBV11-2 and TRBJ2-1; D might be TRBD2 (7 bases). V shed 5 bases and J shed 8 bases, with 19 bases lying between them. This CDR3 is 15 amino acids long. Germline lookup yields CDR1 SGHAT and CDR2 FQNNGV.

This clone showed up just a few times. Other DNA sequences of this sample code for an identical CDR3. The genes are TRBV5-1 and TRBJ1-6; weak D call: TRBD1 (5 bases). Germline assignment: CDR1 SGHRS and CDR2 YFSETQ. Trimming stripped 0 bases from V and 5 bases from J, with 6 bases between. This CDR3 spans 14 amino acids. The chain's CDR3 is CASSLGQNNSPLHF. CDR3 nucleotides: TGCGCCAGCAGCTTGGGACAGAATAATTCACCCCTCCACTTT.

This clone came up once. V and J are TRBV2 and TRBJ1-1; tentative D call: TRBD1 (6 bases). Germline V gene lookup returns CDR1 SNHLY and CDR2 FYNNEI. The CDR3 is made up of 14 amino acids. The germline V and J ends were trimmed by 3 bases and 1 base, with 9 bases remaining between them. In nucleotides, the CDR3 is TGTGCCAGCAGTGAGTCCAGGGGGAACACTGAAGCTTTCTTT. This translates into CASSESRGNTEAFF. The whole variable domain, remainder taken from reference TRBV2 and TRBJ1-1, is EPEVTQTPSHQVTQMGQEVILRCVPISNHLYFYWYRQILGQKVEFLVSFYNNEISEKSEIFDDQFSVERPDGSNFTLKIRSTKLEDSAMYFCASSESRGNTEAFFGQGTRLTVV.

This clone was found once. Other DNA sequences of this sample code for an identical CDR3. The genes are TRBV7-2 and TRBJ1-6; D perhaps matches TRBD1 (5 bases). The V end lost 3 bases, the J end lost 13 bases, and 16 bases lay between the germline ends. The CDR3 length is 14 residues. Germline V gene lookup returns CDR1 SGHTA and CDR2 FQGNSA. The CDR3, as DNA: TGTGCCAGCAGCTTGGTCGACAGAGGGACTCCCCTCCACTTT. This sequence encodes CASSLVDRGTPLHF.

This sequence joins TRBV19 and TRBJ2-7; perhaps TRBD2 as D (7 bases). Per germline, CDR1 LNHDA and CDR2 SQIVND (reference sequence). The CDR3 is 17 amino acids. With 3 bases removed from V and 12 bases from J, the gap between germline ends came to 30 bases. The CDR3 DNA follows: TGTGCCAGTAGTATGGGGGGGGCCAGCGGGTCCGGCCTGGGTCTGTACTTC. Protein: CASSMGGASGSGLGLYF. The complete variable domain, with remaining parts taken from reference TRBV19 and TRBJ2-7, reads DGGITQSPKYLFRKEGQNVTLSCEQNLNHDAMYWYRQDPGQGLRLIYYSQIVNDFQKGDIAEGYSVSREKKESFPLTVTSAQKNPTAFYLCASSMGGASGSGLGLYFGPGTRLTVT.

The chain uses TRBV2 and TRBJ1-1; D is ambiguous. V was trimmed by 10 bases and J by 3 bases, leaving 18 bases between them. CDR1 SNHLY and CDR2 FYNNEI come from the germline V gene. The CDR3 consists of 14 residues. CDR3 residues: CAIPRRGGDTEAFF. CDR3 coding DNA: TGTGCCATCCCTAGACGAGGCGGGGACACTGAAGCTTTCTTT.